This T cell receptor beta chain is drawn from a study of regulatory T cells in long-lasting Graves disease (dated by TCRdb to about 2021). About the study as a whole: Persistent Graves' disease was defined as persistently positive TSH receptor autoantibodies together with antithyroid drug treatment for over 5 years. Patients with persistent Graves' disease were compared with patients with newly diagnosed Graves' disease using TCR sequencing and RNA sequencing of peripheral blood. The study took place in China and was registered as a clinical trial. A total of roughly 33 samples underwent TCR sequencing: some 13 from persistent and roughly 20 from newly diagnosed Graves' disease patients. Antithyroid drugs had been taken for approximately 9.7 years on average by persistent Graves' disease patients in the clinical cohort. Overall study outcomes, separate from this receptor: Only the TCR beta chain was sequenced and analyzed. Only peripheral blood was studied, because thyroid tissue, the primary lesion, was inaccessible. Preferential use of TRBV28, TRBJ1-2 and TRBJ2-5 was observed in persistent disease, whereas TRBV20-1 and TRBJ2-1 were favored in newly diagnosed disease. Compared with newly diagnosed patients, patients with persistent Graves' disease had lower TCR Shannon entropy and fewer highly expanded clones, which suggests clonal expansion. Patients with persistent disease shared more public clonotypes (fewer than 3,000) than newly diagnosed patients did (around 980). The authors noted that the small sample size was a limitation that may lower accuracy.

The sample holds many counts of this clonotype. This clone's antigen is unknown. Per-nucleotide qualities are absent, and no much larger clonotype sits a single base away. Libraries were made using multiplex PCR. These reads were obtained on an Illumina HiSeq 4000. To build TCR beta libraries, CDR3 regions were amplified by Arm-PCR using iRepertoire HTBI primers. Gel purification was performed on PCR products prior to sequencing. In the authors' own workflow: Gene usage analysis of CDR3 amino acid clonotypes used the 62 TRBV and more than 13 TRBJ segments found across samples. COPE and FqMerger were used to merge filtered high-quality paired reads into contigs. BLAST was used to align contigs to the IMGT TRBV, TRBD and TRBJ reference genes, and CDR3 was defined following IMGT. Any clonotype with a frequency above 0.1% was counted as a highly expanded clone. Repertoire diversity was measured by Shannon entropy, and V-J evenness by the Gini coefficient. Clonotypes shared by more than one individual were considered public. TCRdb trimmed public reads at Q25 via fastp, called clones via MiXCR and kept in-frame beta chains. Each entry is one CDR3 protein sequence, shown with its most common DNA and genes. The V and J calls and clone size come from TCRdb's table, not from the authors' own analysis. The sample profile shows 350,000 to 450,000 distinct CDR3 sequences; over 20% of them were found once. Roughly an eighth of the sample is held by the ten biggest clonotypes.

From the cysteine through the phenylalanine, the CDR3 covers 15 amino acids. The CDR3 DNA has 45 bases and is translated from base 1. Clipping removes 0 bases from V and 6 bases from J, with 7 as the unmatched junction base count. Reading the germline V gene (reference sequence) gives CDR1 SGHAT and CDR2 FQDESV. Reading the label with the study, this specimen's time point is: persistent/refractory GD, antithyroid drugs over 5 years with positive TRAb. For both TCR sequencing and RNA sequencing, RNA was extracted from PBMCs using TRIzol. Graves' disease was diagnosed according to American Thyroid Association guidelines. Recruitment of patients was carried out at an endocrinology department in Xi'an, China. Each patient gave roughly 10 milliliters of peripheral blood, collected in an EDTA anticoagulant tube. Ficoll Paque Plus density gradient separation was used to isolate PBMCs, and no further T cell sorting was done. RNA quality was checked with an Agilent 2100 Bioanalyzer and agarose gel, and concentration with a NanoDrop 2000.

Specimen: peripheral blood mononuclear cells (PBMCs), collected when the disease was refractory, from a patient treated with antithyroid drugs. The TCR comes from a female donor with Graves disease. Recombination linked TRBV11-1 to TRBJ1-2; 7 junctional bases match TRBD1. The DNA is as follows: TGTGCCAGCAGCTTAGCCGGGACAGCTGCCGATGGCTACACCTTC. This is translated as CASSLAGTAADGYTF.